This T cell receptor (beta chain) was captured in a study of T cells in Graves' hyperthyroidism and ophthalmopathy. This clonotype has at least ten counts. This CDR3 is 14 amino acids long. With V trimmed by 10 bases and J by 6 bases, 11 bases remained unmatched. The germline V gene encodes CDR1 ENHRY and CDR2 SYGVKD. Amplification targeted TCR beta CDR3 regions from RNA transcripts. The TCR CDR3 was amplified in a first-round RT-PCR using the HTBI primer set. TCRdb fed the multiplex PCR reads into MiXCR, producing one record per CDR3 protein. Counted here are approximately 300,000 distinct CDR3 sequences, 17% occurring once; the ten biggest clones make up around 58%.

The rearrangement uses TRBV10-3 and TRBJ2-1; 8 bases agree with TRBD1. The receptor's source is a woman aged 60-75 years with Graves' ophthalmopathy. The sample comprised blood. The CDR3 protein is CATRGQGLFNEQFF. The CDR3 DNA sequence: TGTGCCACCCGCGGACAGGGATTATTCAATGAGCAGTTCTTC.